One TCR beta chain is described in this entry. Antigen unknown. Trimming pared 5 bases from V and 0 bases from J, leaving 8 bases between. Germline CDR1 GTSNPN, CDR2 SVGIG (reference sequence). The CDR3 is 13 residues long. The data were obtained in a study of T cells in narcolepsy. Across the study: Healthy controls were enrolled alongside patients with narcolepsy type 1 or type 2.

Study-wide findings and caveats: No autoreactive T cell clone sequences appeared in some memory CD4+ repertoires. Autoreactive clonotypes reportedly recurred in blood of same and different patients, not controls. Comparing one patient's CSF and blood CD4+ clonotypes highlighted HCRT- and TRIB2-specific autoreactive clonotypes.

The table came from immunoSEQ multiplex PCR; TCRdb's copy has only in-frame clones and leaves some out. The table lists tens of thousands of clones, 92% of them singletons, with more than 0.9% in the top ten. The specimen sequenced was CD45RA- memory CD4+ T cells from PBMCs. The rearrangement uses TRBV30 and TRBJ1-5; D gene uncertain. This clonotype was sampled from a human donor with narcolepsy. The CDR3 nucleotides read TGTGCCTGGTCTGGAAATAGCAATCAGCCCCAGCATTTT. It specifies CAWSGNSNQPQHF.